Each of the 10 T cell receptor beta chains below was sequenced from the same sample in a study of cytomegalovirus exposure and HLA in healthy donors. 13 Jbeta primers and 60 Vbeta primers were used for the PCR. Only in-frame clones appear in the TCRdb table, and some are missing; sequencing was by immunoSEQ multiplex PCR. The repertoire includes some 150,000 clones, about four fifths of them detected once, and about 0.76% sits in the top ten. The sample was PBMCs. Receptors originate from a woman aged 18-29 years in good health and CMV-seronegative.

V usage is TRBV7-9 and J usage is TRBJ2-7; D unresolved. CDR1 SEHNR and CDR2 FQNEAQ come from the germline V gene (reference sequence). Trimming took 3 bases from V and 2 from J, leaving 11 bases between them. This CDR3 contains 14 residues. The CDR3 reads CASSFDTTAYEQYF. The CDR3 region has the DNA TGTGCCAGCAGCTTCGACACGACGGCCTACGAGCAGTACTTC.

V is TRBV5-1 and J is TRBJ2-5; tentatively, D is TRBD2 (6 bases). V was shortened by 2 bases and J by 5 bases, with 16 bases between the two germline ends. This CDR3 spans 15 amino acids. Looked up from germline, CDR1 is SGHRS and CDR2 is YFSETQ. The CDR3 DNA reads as TGCGCCAGCAGCTTCGACCAGGGCGGAGGGGAGACCCAGTACTTC. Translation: CASSFDQGGGETQYF.

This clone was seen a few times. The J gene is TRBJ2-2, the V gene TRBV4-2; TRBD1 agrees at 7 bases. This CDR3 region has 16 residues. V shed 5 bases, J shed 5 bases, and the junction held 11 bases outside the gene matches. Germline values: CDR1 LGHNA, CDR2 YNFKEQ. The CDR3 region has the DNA TGTGCCAGCAGCTTCGGTCAAGGGGGCTTGACCGGGGAGCTGTTTTTT. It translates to CASSFGQGGLTGELFF.

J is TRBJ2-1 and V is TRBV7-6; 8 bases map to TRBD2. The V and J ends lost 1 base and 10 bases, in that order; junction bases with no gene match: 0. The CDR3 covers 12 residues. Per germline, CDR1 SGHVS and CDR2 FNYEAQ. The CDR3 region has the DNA TGTGCCAGCAGCTTAGGCGGGGGGGAGCAGTTCTTC. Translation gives CASSLGGGEQFF.

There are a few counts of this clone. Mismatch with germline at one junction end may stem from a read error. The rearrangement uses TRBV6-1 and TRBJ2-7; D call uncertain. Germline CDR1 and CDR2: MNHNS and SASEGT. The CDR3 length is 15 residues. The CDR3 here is CASSEASPSSYEQYF. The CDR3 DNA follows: TGTGCCAGCAGCGAAGCGTCGCCGAGCTCCTACGAGCAGTACTTC.

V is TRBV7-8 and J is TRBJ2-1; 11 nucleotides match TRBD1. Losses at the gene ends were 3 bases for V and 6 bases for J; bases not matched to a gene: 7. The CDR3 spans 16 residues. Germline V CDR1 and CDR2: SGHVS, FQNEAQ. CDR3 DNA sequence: TGTGCCAGCAGCTTCATGTCCGGGACAGGGGGCAATGAGCAGTTCTTC. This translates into CASSFMSGTGGNEQFF.

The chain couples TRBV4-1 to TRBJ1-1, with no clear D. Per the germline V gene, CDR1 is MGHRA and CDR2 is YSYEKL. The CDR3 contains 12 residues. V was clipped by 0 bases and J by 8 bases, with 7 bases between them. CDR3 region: CASSQDRMEAFF. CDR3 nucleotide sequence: TGCGCCAGCAGCCAAGATAGAATGGAAGCTTTCTTT.

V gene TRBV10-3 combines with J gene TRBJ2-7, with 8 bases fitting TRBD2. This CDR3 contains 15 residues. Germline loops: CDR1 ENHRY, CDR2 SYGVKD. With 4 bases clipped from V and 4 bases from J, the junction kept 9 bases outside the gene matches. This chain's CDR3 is CAISGAGTSNYEQYF. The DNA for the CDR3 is TGTGCCATCAGTGGGGCAGGGACTAGTAATTACGAGCAGTACTTC.

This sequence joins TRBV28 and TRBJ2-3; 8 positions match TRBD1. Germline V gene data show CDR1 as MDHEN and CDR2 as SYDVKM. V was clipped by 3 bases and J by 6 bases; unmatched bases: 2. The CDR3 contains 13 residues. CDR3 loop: CASSLQGADTQYF. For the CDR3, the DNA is TGTGCCAGCAGTTTGCAGGGGGCGGATACGCAGTATTTT.

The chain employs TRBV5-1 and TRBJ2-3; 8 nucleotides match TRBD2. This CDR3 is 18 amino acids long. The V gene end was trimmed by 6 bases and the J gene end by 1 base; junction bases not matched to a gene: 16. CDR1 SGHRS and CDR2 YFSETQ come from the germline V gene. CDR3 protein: CASTLLGGLGSRTDTQYF. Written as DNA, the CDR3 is TGCGCCAGCACCCTGCTGGGGGGACTAGGGAGTCGCACAGATACGCAGTATTTT.